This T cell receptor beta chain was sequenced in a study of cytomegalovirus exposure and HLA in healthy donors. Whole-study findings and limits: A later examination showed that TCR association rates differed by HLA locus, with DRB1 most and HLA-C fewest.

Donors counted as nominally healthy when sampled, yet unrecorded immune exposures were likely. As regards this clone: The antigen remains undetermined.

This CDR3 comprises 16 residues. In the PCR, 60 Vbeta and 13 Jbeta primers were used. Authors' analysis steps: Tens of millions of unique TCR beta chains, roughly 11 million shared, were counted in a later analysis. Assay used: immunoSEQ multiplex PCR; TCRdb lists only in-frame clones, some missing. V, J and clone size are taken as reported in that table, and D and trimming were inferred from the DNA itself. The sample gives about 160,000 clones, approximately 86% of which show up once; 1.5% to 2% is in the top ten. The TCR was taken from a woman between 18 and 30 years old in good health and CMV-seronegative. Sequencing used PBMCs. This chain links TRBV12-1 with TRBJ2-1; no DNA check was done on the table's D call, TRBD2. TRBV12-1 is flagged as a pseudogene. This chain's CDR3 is CASSPGTRGSYNEQFF. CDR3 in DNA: TGTGCCAGCAGCCCTGGGACTAGAGGGTCCTACAATGAGCAGTTCTTC.